The rows below give T cell receptor beta chains drawn from one sample of a study of control samples from healthy donors and cancer patients. TCRdb keeps only in-frame clones here, not all; method: immunoSEQ multiplex PCR. The sample includes 48,000 or so clones, about 93% of them seen just once. The sequenced sample was PBMCs. Source of these receptors: a woman in her fifties or sixties with head and neck cancer. CDR3s include the opening cysteine and the closing phenylalanine or tryptophan. A D gene is named only where the DNA matches it firmly. Not every row has a clone size; where given, it reads once, few, many or a size class.

D,V,size,J,DNA,CDR3
NA,TRBV5-1,NA,TRBJ1-1,TGCGCCAGCAGAGCGGAGGCTCACAACACTGAAGCTTTCTTT,CASRAEAHNTEAFF
TRBD2,TRBV4-3,NA,TRBJ2-5,TGCGCCAGCAGCCAAGACCCCACTAGCGGGAGGGCAACCCAGTACTTC,CASSQDPTSGRATQYF
NA,TRBV2,NA,TRBJ1-3,TGTGCCAGCAGCCCGACACAAACGAGAAACACCATATATTTT,CASSPTQTRNTIYF
NA,TRBV6-5,NA,TRBJ1-4,TGTGCCAGCATGAAGAGGGCAACGACTAATGAAAAACTGTTTTTT,CASMKRATTNEKLFF
TRBD2,TRBV5-1,NA,TRBJ2-2,TGCGCCAGCAGCTTGTCTAGCGGTCCCGGGGAGCTGTTTTTT,CASSLSSGPGELFF
NA,TRBV5-5,once,TRBJ2-5,TGTGCCAGCAGCCGGACTCCCGGAGGAGAGACCCAGTACTTC,CASSRTPGGETQYF
NA,TRBV12-3/TRBV12-4,NA,TRBJ2-3,TGTGCCAGCAGTTTAGGACCCGCAGATACGCAGTATTTT,CASSLGPADTQYF
NA,TRBV11-2,NA,TRBJ2-3,TGTGCCAGCTCAACCTGGGGGCGGGGGAAGGGGTCGGATACGCAGTATTTT,CASSTWGRGKGSDTQYF
NA,TRBV6-5,NA,TRBJ1-3,TGTGCCAGCAGTTATGACGCTAATCCTGAAAACACCATATATTTT,CASSYDANPENTIYF
NA,TRBV28,NA,TRBJ1-2,TGTGCCAGCAGTTCACAGGTCGGTGATTATGGCTACACCTTC,CASSSQVGDYGYTF
NA,TRBV5-1,NA,TRBJ2-7,TGCGCCAGCAGCTTACCGACTAGTGCGTACGAGCAGTACTTC,CASSLPTSAYEQYF
TRBD1,TRBV7-8,NA,TRBJ1-4,TGTGCCAGCAGCCACGGGACAGCTGCAACTAATGAAAAACTGTTTTTT,CASSHGTAATNEKLFF
NA,TRBV13,once,TRBJ2-7,TGTGCCAGCAGCTTAGGCCTCGTCGTATCCTCCTACGAGCAGTACTTC,CASSLGLVVSSYEQYF
TRBD1,TRBV10-3,NA,TRBJ2-1,TGTGCCATCAGACCCGGGACAGGGGTCAATGAGCAGTTCTTC,CAIRPGTGVNEQFF
NA,TRBV9,NA,TRBJ2-1,TGTGCCAGCAGCGTAAGGGATTACAATGAGCAGTTCTTC,CASSVRDYNEQFF
NA,TRBV30,NA,TRBJ2-1,TGTGCCTGGAGTCGTACGGGGGCAGGGGAGCAGTTCTTC,CAWSRTGAGEQFF